The 30 T cell receptor beta chains below all came from one sample that was sequenced in a study of cytomegalovirus exposure and HLA in healthy donors. Amplification used 60 Vbeta primers and 13 Jbeta primers. Sequenced by immunoSEQ multiplex PCR; TCRdb stores in-frame clones only, minus some. The repertoire includes some 240,000 clones, 78% of them detected once, and around 3.9% sits in the top ten. Material: PBMCs. Receptors originate from a male donor in good health and CMV-seronegative.

The rearrangement uses TRBV5-4 and TRBJ2-3; TRBD1 aligns across 8 bases. V lost 2 bases and J lost 4; bases outside the gene matches: 6. Germline values: CDR1 SGHNT, CDR2 YYREEE (reference sequence). This CDR3 has 15 amino acids. The DNA of the CDR3 is TGTGCCAGCAGCTTTCCGGACAGGGTGTCAGATACGCAGTATTTT. Its translation is CASSFPDRVSDTQYF.

The rearrangement links TRBV5-1 to TRBJ2-1; 12 positions agree with TRBD2. Trimming took 3 bases from V and 5 from J; bases not matched to a gene: 3. The CDR3 loop spans 15 amino acids. Per the germline V gene, CDR1 is SGHRS and CDR2 is YFSETQ. CDR3 protein: CASSWTSGTNNEQFF. Written as DNA, the CDR3 is TGCGCCAGCAGCTGGACTAGCGGGACGAACAATGAGCAGTTCTTC. The full variable domain, its missing parts supplied by reference TRBV5-1 and TRBJ2-1, is KAGVTQTPRYLIKTRGQQVTLSCSPISGHRSVSWYQQTPGQGLQFLFEYFSETQRNKGNFPGRFSGRQFSNSRSEMNVSTLELGDSALYLCASSWTSGTNNEQFFGPGTRLTVL.

The chain is built from TRBV28 and TRBJ1-5; D is perhaps TRBD1 (5 bases). This CDR3 is 14 amino acids long. V was cut by 3 bases and J by 5 bases, with 11 bases left in between. Germline CDR1 and CDR2: MDHEN and SYDVKM. The chain's CDR3 is CASSFVTRDQPQHF. The CDR3 nucleotides read TGTGCCAGCAGTTTTGTTACCAGGGATCAGCCCCAGCATTTT.

The chain links TRBV10-2 to TRBJ2-1; the D gene is possibly TRBD2 (6 bases). Trimming left V 6 bases short and J 7 bases short, with 10 bases between. The CDR3 totals 12 residues. Germline CDR1 and CDR2: WSHSY and SAAADI. Here the CDR3 DNA reads TGCGCCAGCAGGGCTAGCGAGAATGAGCAGTTCTTC. This translates into CASRASENEQFF.

This clone came up a few times. The chain combines TRBV7-2 with TRBJ2-3; a possible D gene is TRBD2 (7 bases). V lost 5 bases and J 8 bases, leaving 17 bases between the germline ends. Germline V gene sequence: CDR1 SGHTA, CDR2 FQGNSA. This CDR3 has 14 residues. The CDR3 DNA follows: TGTGCCAGCAGCCCAGGGGCGGGAGCGGGTACGCAGTATTTT. Its protein product is CASSPGAGAGTQYF.

DNA of the CDR3: TGTGCCATGACGGCCCGGGACAGGGTAAACATTCAGTACTTC. Encoded protein: CAMTARDRVNIQYF. The chain carries TRBV2 and TRBJ2-4, with TRBD1 matching over 9 bases. The J segment lost 6 bases and the V segment lost 10 bases, leaving 10 bases of the junction unmatched. CDR3 size: 14 residues. Germline V gene sequence: CDR1 SNHLY, CDR2 FYNNEI.

This chain uses TRBV10-3 with TRBJ2-3; D call uncertain. With 0 bases removed from V and 2 bases from J, the gap between germline ends came to 12 bases. The germline V gene encodes CDR1 ENHRY and CDR2 SYGVKD. The CDR3 is 16 amino acids. The CDR3 loop is CAISESSEALTDTQYF. CDR3 bases: TGTGCCATCAGTGAGTCGAGCGAAGCGCTCACAGATACGCAGTATTTT.

The chain is built from TRBV19 and TRBJ2-5; no clear D gene. This CDR3 contains 13 residues. Trimming shortened V by 8 bases and J by 0 bases, and 10 bases separated the two germline ends. From germline, CDR1 is LNHDA and CDR2 SQIVND (reference sequence). The CDR3 bases are TGTGCCAGTGGAGTGAGATACCAAGAGACCCAGTACTTC. Translation gives CASGVRYQETQYF.

The rearrangement uses TRBV5-1 and TRBJ2-1; the match to TRBD2 covers 12 bases. CDR1 SGHRS and CDR2 YFSETQ come from the germline V gene. This CDR3 has 16 residues. The V and J ends lost 0 bases and 4 bases, in that order; junction bases with no gene match: 2. CDR3 DNA sequence: TGCGCCAGCAGCTTGGCCCTAGCGGGAGGGTACAATGAGCAGTTCTTC. This gives the protein CASSLALAGGYNEQFF.

This clone has more than one count but fewer than ten. The chain has TRBV10-2 and TRBJ1-5; no definite D call. Germline V gene data show CDR1 as WSHSY and CDR2 as SAAADI. The V end lost 2 bases, the J end lost 9 bases, and 14 bases lay between the germline ends. The CDR3 runs 14 residues. CDR3 nucleotides: TGCGCCAGCAGTGAGACAGACCCGCAATGGCCCCAGCATTTT. This encodes CASSETDPQWPQHF.

This clone was picked up a small number of times. The rearrangement links TRBV4-2 to TRBJ2-7; 7 positions agree with TRBD2. With V trimmed by 4 bases and J by 3 bases, 12 bases remained unmatched. The CDR3 sequence is 16 residues long. CDR1 is LGHNA and CDR2 is YNFKEQ in the germline V gene. The CDR3 spells CASSPNAGGSYYEQYF. The CDR3 nucleotides read TGTGCCAGCAGCCCAAATGCTGGCGGGAGTTACTACGAGCAGTACTTC.

The chain is built from TRBV13 and TRBJ2-2; maybe TRBD1 (5 bases). The CDR3 spans 15 residues. V shed 1 base and J shed 0 bases, with 6 bases lying between them. Germline values: CDR1 PRHDT, CDR2 FYEKMQ (reference sequence). The CDR3 here is CASSLAGSNTGELFF. The CDR3 nucleotides are TGTGCCAGCAGCTTAGCAGGGTCGAACACCGGGGAGCTGTTTTTT.

Note on this clone: One end of the junction varies from germline; a read error may be responsible. The chain has TRBV7-9 and TRBJ2-5, with 13 bases identical to TRBD2. This CDR3 contains 15 residues. Per the germline V gene, CDR1 is SEHNR and CDR2 is FQNEAQ (reference sequence). As DNA, the CDR3 is TGTTCCAGCCGCCAACTAGCGGGAGGGCTAGAGACCCAGTACTTC. Amino acids: CSSRQLAGGLETQYF. The full variable domain, completed using reference TRBV7-9 and TRBJ2-5, is DTGVSQNPRHKITKRGQNVTFRCDPISEHNRLYWYRQTLGQGPEFLTYFQNEAQLEKSRLLSDRFSAERPKGSFSTLEIQRTEQGDSAMYLCSSRQLAGGLETQYFGPGTRLLVL.

V is TRBV4-1 and J is TRBJ2-7; no firm D call. The CDR3 is made up of 14 amino acids. CDR1 MGHRA and CDR2 YSYEKL come from the germline V gene. V lost 0 bases and J 3 bases, leaving 9 bases between the germline ends. The CDR3 DNA reads as TGCGCCAGCAGCCAAGAGGGCACATACTACGAGCAGTACTTC. Translated: CASSQEGTYYEQYF.

The sample holds a few counts of this clone. The V call is TRBV18, the J call TRBJ1-1; D is possibly TRBD1 (6 bases). The CDR3 extends over 14 amino acids. Germline V lookup: CDR1 KGHSH, CDR2 LQKENI. The V and J ends lost 6 bases and 10 bases respectively, with 21 bases between them. The CDR3 sequence: CASSTGMVAGTAFF. CDR3 bases: TGTGCCAGCTCGACAGGAATGGTGGCAGGGACAGCTTTCTTT.

J is TRBJ2-1 and V is TRBV29-1; 11 bases are shared with TRBD2. After removal of 7 bases from V and 8 bases from J, the junction contained 10 bases not matched to a gene. In germline, CDR1 is SQVTM, CDR2 ANQGSEA. The CDR3 has 14 residues. In nucleotides, the CDR3 is TGCAGCGCCGCGACTAGCGGGGTCATTTATGAGCAGTTCTTC. It translates to CSAATSGVIYEQFF.

CDR3 nucleotides: TGCGCCAGCAGTCGACCCGGGACAGGGAGGTACAATGAGCAGTTCTTC. It is translated as CASSRPGTGRYNEQFF. J is TRBJ2-1 and V is TRBV4-1, with 9 positions matching TRBD1. Germline CDR1 reads MGHRA; CDR2 reads YSYEKL. This CDR3 has 16 amino acids. V trimming: 6 bases; J trimming: 4 bases; junction bases outside the gene matches: 10.

The chain links TRBV6-1 to TRBJ2-1, with 9 positions matching TRBD2. Germline lookup yields CDR1 MNHNS and CDR2 SASEGT. The CDR3 extends over 14 amino acids. V lost 8 bases, J lost 4 bases, and 6 bases stayed unmatched. CDR3 sequence (DNA): TGTGCCAGCGGGGTAGCGGGAGCTTACAATGAGCAGTTCTTC. Translated: CASGVAGAYNEQFF.

The chain couples TRBV27 to TRBJ2-1; tentatively, D is TRBD2 (6 bases). From germline, CDR1 is MNHEY and CDR2 SMNVEV (reference sequence). V lost 3 bases and J lost 0, with 15 bases in between. CDR3 length equals 17 residues. The DNA of the CDR3 is TGTGCCAGCAGTTTCGATGCGGTTAGCGGCTCCTACAATGAGCAGTTCTTC. Protein: CASSFDAVSGSYNEQFF.

The chain joins TRBV7-3 to TRBJ2-2; 12 bases align to TRBD2. Per germline, CDR1 SGHTA and CDR2 FQGTGA. This CDR3 contains 16 residues. J was trimmed by 6 bases and V by 5 bases; bases with no gene match: 7. The CDR3 loop is CASSLRLAGAPGELFF. DNA of the CDR3: TGTGCCAGCAGCCTCAGACTAGCGGGAGCCCCCGGGGAGCTGTTTTTT.

This chain connects TRBV6-5 to TRBJ1-4; possible D gene TRBD1, 6 bases. CDR3 length equals 13 residues. Germline V gene data show CDR1 as MNHEY and CDR2 as SVGAGI. Trimming shortened V by 8 bases and J by 8 bases, and 15 bases separated the two germline ends. The CDR3, as DNA: TGTGCCAGCGGCGGGCAGGGGAGAGAAAAACTGTTTTTT. Amino acids: CASGGQGREKLFF.

The chain's CDR3 is CASRPGLAVNEQFF. CDR3 sequence (DNA): TGCGCCAGCAGACCGGGACTAGCGGTCAATGAGCAGTTCTTC. The chain is built from TRBV10-2 and TRBJ2-1; 11 nucleotides match TRBD2. The trim removed 6 bases at V and 6 bases at J, leaving 4 bases unmatched. The CDR3 covers 14 residues. Germline values: CDR1 WSHSY, CDR2 SAAADI.

The gene calls are TRBV13 and TRBJ2-1; 12 positions agree with TRBD2. This CDR3 contains 15 residues. V was clipped by 4 bases and J by 8 bases; unmatched bases: 6. The V gene's germline CDR1 is PRHDT and CDR2 FYEKMQ (reference sequence). The CDR3: CASSSGLAGYDEQFF. The CDR3 nucleotides are TGTGCCAGCAGCTCGGGACTAGCGGGTTACGATGAGCAGTTCTTC.

This clone was counted many times. The J gene is TRBJ1-1, the V gene TRBV14; D might be TRBD1 (5 bases). The CDR3 is 15 amino acids. V lost 1 base and J 0 bases, leaving 9 bases between the germline ends. Per germline, CDR1 SGHDN and CDR2 FVKESK. This chain's CDR3 is CASSQGQRMNTEAFF. For the CDR3, the DNA is TGTGCCAGCAGCCAAGGACAGAGAATGAACACTGAAGCTTTCTTT.

V and J are TRBV28 and TRBJ2-7; D uncertain. Trimming cost V 6 bases and J 0 bases, with 9 bases left between them. This CDR3 is 13 amino acids long. Germline lookup yields CDR1 MDHEN and CDR2 SYDVKM. The CDR3 reads CASREPVSYEQYF. The CDR3 DNA reads as TGTGCCAGCAGAGAACCGGTCTCCTACGAGCAGTACTTC.

The chain joins TRBV7-9 to TRBJ2-2; TRBD2 agrees at 8 bases. Trimming removed 7 bases from V and 5 bases from J; junction bases left unmatched: 9. Germline CDR1 is SEHNR and CDR2 is FQNEAQ (reference sequence). This CDR3 comprises 15 residues. DNA of the CDR3: TGTGCCAGCACCCGAGCGGGAGTATTGACCGGGGAGCTGTTTTTT. Protein product: CASTRAGVLTGELFF. The full variable domain, rest sourced from reference TRBV7-9 and TRBJ2-2, is DTGVSQNPRHKITKRGQNVTFRCDPISEHNRLYWYRQTLGQGPEFLTYFQNEAQLEKSRLLSDRFSAERPKGSFSTLEIQRTEQGDSAMYLCASTRAGVLTGELFFGEGSRLTVL.

The chain combines TRBV9 with TRBJ2-1, with D unclear. The germline CDR1 and CDR2 sequences are SGDLS and YYNGEE. The CDR3 length is 14 residues. With 0 bases removed from V and 5 bases from J, the gap between germline ends came to 9 bases. Here the CDR3 reads CASSVGAADNEQFF. The CDR3 region has the DNA TGTGCCAGCAGCGTAGGGGCAGCTGACAATGAGCAGTTCTTC.

The V gene is TRBV19, the J gene TRBJ1-2; 7 nucleotides line up with TRBD1. The CDR3 is 15 amino acids. In germline, CDR1 is LNHDA, CDR2 SQIVND (reference sequence). The J segment lost 6 bases and the V segment lost 5 bases, leaving 12 bases of the junction unmatched. The CDR3: CASSPTPGTANGYTF. CDR3 DNA sequence: TGTGCCAGTAGTCCTACCCCCGGGACAGCAAATGGCTACACCTTC.

This clone was detected only a few times. The chain employs TRBV4-2 and TRBJ2-7; TRBD2 aligns across 9 bases. Germline trimming cut 1 base from V and 1 base from J; bases unmatched to any gene: 2. This CDR3 contains 15 residues. In germline, CDR1 is LGHNA, CDR2 YNFKEQ. DNA for the CDR3: TGTGCCAGCAGCCAAGGGCTAGCGGGATCCTACGAGCAGTACTTC. It encodes CASSQGLAGSYEQYF.

This clone was detected once. V usage is TRBV6-5 and J usage is TRBJ2-5, with TRBD2 identical over 8 bases. V shed 1 base, J shed 5 bases, and the junction held 3 bases outside the gene matches. This CDR3 contains 14 residues. The germline V gene has CDR1 MNHEY and CDR2 SVGAGI. In DNA, the CDR3 is TGTGCCAGCAGTTACTTAGGACTAGCCGAGACCCAGTACTTC. Amino acids: CASSYLGLAETQYF.